Here is one T cell receptor (beta chain) with its context. This CDR3 has 17 residues. Germline CDR1 reads LGHDT; CDR2 reads YNNKEL (reference sequence). V gave up 0 bases and J gave up 3 bases; unmatched junction bases: 8. These data originate in a study of blood T cell repertoires in COVID-19. Study summary: Specimens from acute and convalescent COVID-19 originated in the United States, Italy and Spain. PBMCs, B-cell-depleted T cells, or T cells were the source of the cDNA or gDNA that made up the material.

Authors' analysis steps: Amplification of reference gene primers provided the estimated nucleated cell counts. Profiled with immunoSEQ multiplex PCR; TCRdb holds only in-frame clones, not every one. That table gives V, J and clone size, and the DNA gave D and trimming. The sample yields tens of thousands of clones, 85% to 95% seen once. The clonotype originates from a man aged 50 to 60 with active COVID-19. The chain has TRBV3-1 (or the pseudogene TRBV3-2) and TRBJ2-3, with 8 bases that match TRBD1. Sequencing was performed on peripheral blood. The CDR3 DNA reads as TGTGCCAGCAGCCAAGATGGGGCAGGGGGCGCGACAGATACGCAGTATTTT. Encoded protein: CASSQDGAGGATDTQYF.